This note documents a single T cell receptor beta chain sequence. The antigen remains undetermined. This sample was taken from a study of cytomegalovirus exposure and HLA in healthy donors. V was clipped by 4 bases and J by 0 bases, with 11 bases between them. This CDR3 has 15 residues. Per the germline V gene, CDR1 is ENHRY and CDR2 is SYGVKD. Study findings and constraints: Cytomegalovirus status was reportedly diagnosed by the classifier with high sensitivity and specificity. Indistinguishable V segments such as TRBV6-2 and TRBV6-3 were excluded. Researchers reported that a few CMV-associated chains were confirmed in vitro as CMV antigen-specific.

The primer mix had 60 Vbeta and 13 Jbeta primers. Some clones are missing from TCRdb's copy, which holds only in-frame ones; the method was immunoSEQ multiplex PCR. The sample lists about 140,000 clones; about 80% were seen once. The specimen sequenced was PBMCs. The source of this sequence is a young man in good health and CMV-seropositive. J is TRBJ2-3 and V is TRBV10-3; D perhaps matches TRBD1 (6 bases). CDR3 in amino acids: CAISVRGSSTDTQYF. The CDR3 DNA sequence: TGTGCCATCAGTGTTAGGGGGTCGAGCACAGATACGCAGTATTTT.